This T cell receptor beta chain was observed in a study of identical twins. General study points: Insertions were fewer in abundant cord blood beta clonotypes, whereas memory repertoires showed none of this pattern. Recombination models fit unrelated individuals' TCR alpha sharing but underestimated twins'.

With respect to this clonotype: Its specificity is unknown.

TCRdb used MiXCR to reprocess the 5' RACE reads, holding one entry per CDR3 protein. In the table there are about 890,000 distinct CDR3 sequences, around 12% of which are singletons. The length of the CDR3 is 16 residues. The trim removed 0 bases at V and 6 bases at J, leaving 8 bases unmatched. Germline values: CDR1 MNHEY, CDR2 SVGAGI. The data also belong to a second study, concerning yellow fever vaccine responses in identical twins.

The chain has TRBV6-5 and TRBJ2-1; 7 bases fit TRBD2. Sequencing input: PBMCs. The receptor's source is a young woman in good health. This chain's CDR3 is CASSYSRRGLRNEQFF. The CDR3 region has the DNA TGTGCCAGCAGTTACTCGAGACGGGGACTACGCAATGAGCAGTTCTTC.